These 11 T cell receptor beta chains originate from one sample sequenced in a study of STAT3 mutations in large granular lymphocyte leukemia. The repertoire was sequenced with immunoSEQ multiplex PCR; TCRdb's copy has only in-frame clones and lacks some. The sample shows about 42,000 clones, around 80% of them seen only once. These receptors' targets are unknown. Study observations and caveats: In T-cell large granular lymphocyte leukemia, about half of patients showed multiple immunodominant subclonotypes.

Sequenced: PBMCs. These receptors all stem from a human donor with T large granular lymphocyte leukemia. Some clones in this sample may be carry-over from other donors' samples.

This chain links TRBV6-5 with TRBJ2-2, with D hard to call. CDR1 is MNHEY and CDR2 is SVGAGI in the germline V gene. The CDR3 contains 13 residues. V was pared by 4 bases and J by 5 bases, with 8 bases between. In DNA form, the CDR3 reads TGTGCCAGCAGTTTGAAGGCTACCGGGGAGCTGTTTTTT. Its protein is CASSLKATGELFF.

V usage is TRBV9 and J usage is TRBJ2-5; 9 nucleotides line up with TRBD1. Per the germline V gene, CDR1 is SGDLS and CDR2 is YYNGEE. With 6 bases clipped from V and 4 bases from J, the junction kept 10 bases outside the gene matches. The CDR3 runs to 15 residues. The CDR3 spells CASNLGQGHPETQYF. CDR3 sequence (DNA): TGTGCCAGCAACCTGGGACAGGGTCATCCAGAGACCCAGTACTTC.

The chain couples TRBV6-1 to TRBJ2-7; 7 nucleotides agree with TRBD1. From germline, CDR1 is MNHNS and CDR2 SASEGT. The trim removed 4 bases at V and 5 bases at J, leaving 5 bases unmatched. This CDR3 region has 13 residues. The CDR3 sequence is CASSVDRAHEQYV. The CDR3 coding sequence is TGTGCCAGCAGTGTTGACAGGGCTCACGAGCAGTACGTC.

The chain combines TRBV5-4 with TRBJ1-1, with D possibly TRBD1 on 6 matching bases. This CDR3 is built from 15 residues. Germline CDR1 and CDR2: SGHNT and YYREEE (reference sequence). V lost 1 base, J lost 0 bases, and 10 bases lay in between. Here the CDR3 reads CASSLSQGMNTEAFF. The CDR3 DNA sequence: TGTGCCAGCAGCTTGTCACAGGGTATGAACACTGAAGCTTTCTTT.

This chain links TRBV6-1 with TRBJ1-6; 7 positions match TRBD1. V trimming: 5 bases; J trimming: 8 bases; junction bases outside the gene matches: 6. The CDR3 has 14 amino acids. Germline V gene data show CDR1 as MNHNS and CDR2 as SASEGT. The CDR3 protein is CASSRQGSDSPLHF. The CDR3 DNA follows: TGTGCCAGCAGTCGACAGGGTTCTGATTCACCCCTCCACTTT.

The chain links TRBV7-9 to TRBJ1-2; D is unresolved. V was shortened by 1 base and J by 2 bases, with 2 bases between the two germline ends. The CDR3 sequence is 12 residues long. Germline values: CDR1 SEHNR, CDR2 FQNEAQ (reference sequence). DNA of the CDR3: TGTGCCAGCAGCTTAGACAACTATGGCTACACCTTC. This encodes CASSLDNYGYTF. Full variable domain (missing parts from reference TRBV7-9 and TRBJ1-2): DTGVSQNPRHKITKRGQNVTFRCDPISEHNRLYWYRQTLGQGPEFLTYFQNEAQLEKSRLLSDRFSAERPKGSFSTLEIQRTEQGDSAMYLCASSLDNYGYTFGSGTRLTVV.

The V and J genes are TRBV9 and TRBJ2-7; TRBD1 might be the D (6 bases). CDR1 is SGDLS, CDR2 YYNGEE, per germline. The CDR3 covers 17 residues. With 0 bases removed from V and 6 bases from J, the gap between germline ends came to 22 bases. The CDR3 region has the DNA TGTGCCAGCAGCGTAGAAAAGGAAGGCACAGGGACAATCGAGCAGTACGTC. This codes for CASSVEKEGTGTIEQYV.

The chain is built from TRBV2 and TRBJ2-1; D may be TRBD1 (7 bases). This CDR3 has 15 amino acids. V was shortened by 7 bases and J by 2 bases, with 15 bases between the two germline ends. The V gene's germline CDR1 is SNHLY and CDR2 FYNNEI. The CDR3 DNA sequence: TGTGCCAGCAATCAGCAGGGGGGAACCTACAATGAGCAGTTCTTC. Amino acids: CASNQQGGTYNEQFF.

The CDR3 loop reads CASSPYLVGSYNEQFF. In DNA, the CDR3 is TGTGCCAGCAGCCCCTATCTGGTCGGCTCCTACAATGAGCAGTTCTTC. The chain carries TRBV7-2 and TRBJ2-1; D call uncertain. With 5 bases removed from V and 0 bases from J, the gap between germline ends came to 14 bases. The germline gives CDR1 SGHTA, CDR2 FQGNSA. The CDR3 has 16 residues.

This clone was seen a handful of times. At the DNA level, this CDR3 is encoded by other sequences in the same sample as well. V usage is TRBV20-1 and J usage is TRBJ2-5; D is uncertain. The CDR3 is made up of 10 amino acids. V lost 5 bases, J lost 5 bases, and 6 bases lay in between. Per the germline V gene, CDR1 is DFQATT and CDR2 is SNEGSKA (reference sequence). In nucleotides, the CDR3 is TGCAGTGCTTTGGGGGAGACCCAGTACTTC. It is translated as CSALGETQYF.

V and J are TRBV7-2 and TRBJ2-5, with TRBD1 as a possible D gene (6 bases). The V end lost 8 bases, the J end lost 5 bases, and 18 bases lay between the germline ends. Looked up from germline, CDR1 is SGHTA and CDR2 is FQGNSA. The CDR3 is 14 residues long. In DNA form, the CDR3 reads TGTGCCAGCGGCCGGGACACGGCAAGGGAGACCCAGTACTTC. Translation: CASGRDTARETQYF.